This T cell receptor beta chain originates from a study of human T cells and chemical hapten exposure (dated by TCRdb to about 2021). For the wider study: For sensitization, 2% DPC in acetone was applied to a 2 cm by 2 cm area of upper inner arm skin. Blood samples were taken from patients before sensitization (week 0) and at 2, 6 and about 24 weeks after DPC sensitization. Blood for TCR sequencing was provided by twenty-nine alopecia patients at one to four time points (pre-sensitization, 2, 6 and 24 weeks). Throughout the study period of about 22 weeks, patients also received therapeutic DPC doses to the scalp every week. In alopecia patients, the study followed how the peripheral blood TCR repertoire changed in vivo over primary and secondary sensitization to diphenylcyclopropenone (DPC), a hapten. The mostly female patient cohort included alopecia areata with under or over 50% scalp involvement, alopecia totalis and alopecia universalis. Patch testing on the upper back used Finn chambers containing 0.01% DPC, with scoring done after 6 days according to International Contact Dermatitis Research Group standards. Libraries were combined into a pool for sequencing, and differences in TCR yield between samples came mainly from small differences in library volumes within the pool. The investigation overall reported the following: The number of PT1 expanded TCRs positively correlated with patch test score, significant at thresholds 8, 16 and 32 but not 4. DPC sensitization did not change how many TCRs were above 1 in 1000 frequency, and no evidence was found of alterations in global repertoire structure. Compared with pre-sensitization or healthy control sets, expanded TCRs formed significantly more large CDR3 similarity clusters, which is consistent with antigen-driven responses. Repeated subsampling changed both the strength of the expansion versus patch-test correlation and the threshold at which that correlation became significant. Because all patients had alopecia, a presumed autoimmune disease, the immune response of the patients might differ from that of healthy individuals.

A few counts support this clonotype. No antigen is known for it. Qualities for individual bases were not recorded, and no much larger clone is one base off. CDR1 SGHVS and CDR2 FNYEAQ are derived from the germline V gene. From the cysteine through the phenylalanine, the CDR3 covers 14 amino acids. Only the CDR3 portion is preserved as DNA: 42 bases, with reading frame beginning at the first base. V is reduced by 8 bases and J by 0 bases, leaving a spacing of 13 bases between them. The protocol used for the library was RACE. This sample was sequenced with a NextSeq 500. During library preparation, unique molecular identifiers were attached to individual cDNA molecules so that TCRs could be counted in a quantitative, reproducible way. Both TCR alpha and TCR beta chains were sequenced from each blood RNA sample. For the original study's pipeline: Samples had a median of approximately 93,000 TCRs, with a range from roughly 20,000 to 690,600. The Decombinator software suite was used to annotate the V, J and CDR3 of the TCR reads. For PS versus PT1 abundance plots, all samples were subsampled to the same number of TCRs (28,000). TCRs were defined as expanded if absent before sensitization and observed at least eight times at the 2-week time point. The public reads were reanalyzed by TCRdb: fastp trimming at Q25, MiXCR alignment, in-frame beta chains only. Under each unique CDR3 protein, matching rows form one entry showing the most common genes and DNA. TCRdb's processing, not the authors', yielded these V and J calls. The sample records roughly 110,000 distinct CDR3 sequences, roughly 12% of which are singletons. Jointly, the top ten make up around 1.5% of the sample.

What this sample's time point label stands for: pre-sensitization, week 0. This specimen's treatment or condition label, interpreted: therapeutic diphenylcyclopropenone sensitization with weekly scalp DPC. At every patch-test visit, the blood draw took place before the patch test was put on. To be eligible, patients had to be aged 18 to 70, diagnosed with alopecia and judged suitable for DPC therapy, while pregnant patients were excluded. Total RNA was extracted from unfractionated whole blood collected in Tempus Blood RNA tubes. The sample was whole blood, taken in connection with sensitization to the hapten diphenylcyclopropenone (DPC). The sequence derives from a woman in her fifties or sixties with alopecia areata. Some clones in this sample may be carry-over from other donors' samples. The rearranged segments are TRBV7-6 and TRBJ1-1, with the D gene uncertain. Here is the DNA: TGTGCCAGCGGCAAACCGGGCATGAACACTGAAGCTTTCTTT. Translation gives CASGKPGMNTEAFF.